Listed here are 10 T cell receptor beta chains from one sample, sequenced in a study of blood T cell repertoires in COVID-19. The assay was immunoSEQ multiplex PCR, and TCRdb's table has in-frame clones only and misses some. The sample contains under 300,000 clones, 84% of which appear only once. The sample consisted of PBMCs or T cells enriched from blood (not recorded which). The receptors originated from a man aged 50-60 years who had recovered from COVID-19.

This clone has a single count. V is TRBV11-2 and J is TRBJ1-2; D unclear. Germline V CDR1 and CDR2: SGHAT, FQNNGV. The CDR3 has 14 amino acids. V gave up 1 base and J gave up 2 bases, with 8 bases separating them. The CDR3 region has the DNA TGTGCCAGCAGCTTAGGTCGAGGAAACTATGGCTACACCTTC. It encodes CASSLGRGNYGYTF.

Only a few counts were recorded for this clone. Other DNA sequences from this sample encode an identical CDR3 as well. V usage is TRBV18 and J usage is TRBJ1-5; D perhaps matches TRBD1 (6 bases). Germline V gene lookup returns CDR1 KGHSH and CDR2 LQKENI. Trimming cost V 5 bases and J 7 bases, with 12 bases left between them. The CDR3 consists of 13 residues. The CDR3 DNA is TGTGCCAGCTCAACGGGGGGCGGACAGCCCCAGCATTTT. As protein: CASSTGGGQPQHF.

The chain links TRBV27 to TRBJ2-7; TRBD2 aligns across 7 bases. Germline CDR1 and CDR2: MNHEY and SMNVEV (reference sequence). Trimming took 0 bases from V and 1 from J; bases not matched to a gene: 9. The CDR3 has 17 amino acids. The CDR3 region is CASSLSPSRGYSYEQYF. CDR3 DNA: TGTGCCAGCAGTTTATCACCCTCGCGGGGGTATTCCTACGAGCAGTACTTC.

CDR3 in DNA: TGTGCCTGGAGTTTTAAAAACGAGCAGTACTTC. Translating it yields CAWSFKNEQYF. The chain recombines TRBV30 with TRBJ2-7, with D unclear. CDR3 length: 11 amino acids. Germline V gene sequence: CDR1 GTSNPN, CDR2 SVGIG (reference sequence). With 2 bases removed from V and 5 bases from J, the gap between germline ends came to 7 bases.

The rearrangement joins TRBV5-4 to TRBJ1-2; D remains ambiguous. In germline, CDR1 is SGHNT, CDR2 YYREEE (reference sequence). Trimming pared 0 bases from V and 2 bases from J, leaving 11 bases between. CDR3 length: 15 residues. Here the CDR3 reads CASSLAWASNYGYTF. In DNA, the CDR3 is TGTGCCAGCAGCTTGGCTTGGGCTTCGAACTATGGCTACACCTTC.

The chain has TRBV7-9 and TRBJ1-1; 8 bases match TRBD1. The CDR3 totals 16 residues. Trimming removed 5 bases from V and 4 bases from J; junction bases left unmatched: 12. Germline loops: CDR1 SEHNR, CDR2 FQNEAQ (reference sequence). CDR3 sequence reads: CASSPGQVITRTEAFF. The CDR3 nucleotides are TGTGCCAGCAGCCCGGGACAGGTAATCACCCGCACTGAAGCTTTCTTT.

This chain joins TRBV15 and TRBJ2-3; 14 bases are shared with TRBD2. The CDR3 runs 16 residues. Germline trimming cut 4 bases from V and 2 bases from J; bases unmatched to any gene: 2. Germline CDR1 and CDR2: LNHNV and YYDKDF (reference sequence). The CDR3, as DNA: TGTGCCACCAGCAAGGGACTAGCGGGAGTCACAGATACGCAGTATTTT. This sequence encodes CATSKGLAGVTDTQYF.

The chain has TRBV7-9 and TRBJ1-4, with 7 bases aligning to TRBD1. The germline V gene encodes CDR1 SEHNR and CDR2 FQNEAQ (reference sequence). CDR3 length: 14 amino acids. V shed 5 bases, J shed 7 bases, and the junction held 7 bases outside the gene matches. The CDR3 spells CASSRQGGGEKLFF. The CDR3 coding sequence is TGTGCCAGCAGCCGACAGGGTGGTGGTGAAAAACTGTTTTTT.

J is TRBJ2-7 and V is TRBV7-9, with 8 bases fitting TRBD2. V dropped 5 bases and J dropped 0; count of bases not matched to a gene: 9. CDR3 size: 16 residues. Germline CDR1 SEHNR, CDR2 FQNEAQ (reference sequence). The DNA of the CDR3 is TGTGCCAGCAGCCCCCGGGGGGGAGATTTCTCCTACGAGCAGTACTTC. Protein sequence: CASSPRGGDFSYEQYF.

This chain uses TRBV4-3 with TRBJ1-4, with 9 bases that match TRBD1. Germline loops: CDR1 LGHNA, CDR2 YSLEER. This CDR3 contains 20 residues. V was clipped by 1 base and J by 7 bases; unmatched bases: 19. CDR3 protein: CASSQGFFVGTGMESEKLFF. For the CDR3, the DNA is TGCGCCAGCAGCCAAGGCTTTTTTGTGGGGACAGGGATGGAGAGTGAAAAACTGTTTTTT.